The sequence of this TCR beta chain was determined in a study of human T cells and chemical hapten exposure. Across the whole study: During the roughly 24-week study period, patients had diphenylcyclopropenone applied to the scalp every week. Alopecia universalis, totalis or areata was present in patients who were mostly female.

Germline lookup yields CDR1 SEHNR and CDR2 FQNEAQ (reference sequence). The junction had 8 bases not matched to a gene; V was cut back by 4 bases and J by 7 bases. The CDR3 runs to 15 residues. Time point in this sample: patch test 1, 2 weeks after DPC sensitization. Treatment: therapeutic diphenylcyclopropenone sensitization with weekly scalp DPC. Suited to DPC and affected by alopecia, the donors ranged from 18 to 70 years old. TCRdb re-derived calls from the RACE reads in MiXCR, one entry per CDR3 protein. The sample consists of about 99,000 distinct CDR3 sequences, approximately 13% of them appearing once.

The V and J genes are TRBV7-9 and TRBJ1-4; 8 bases align to TRBD1. The specimen comprised whole blood, sampled in connection with sensitization to the hapten diphenylcyclopropenone (DPC). The clonotype comes from a woman in her forties with alopecia areata. Some clones in this sample may be carry-over from other donors' samples. The CDR3 reads CASSSDGQGGEKLFF. CDR3 DNA: TGTGCCAGCAGCTCAGATGGACAGGGAGGTGAAAAACTGTTTTTT.